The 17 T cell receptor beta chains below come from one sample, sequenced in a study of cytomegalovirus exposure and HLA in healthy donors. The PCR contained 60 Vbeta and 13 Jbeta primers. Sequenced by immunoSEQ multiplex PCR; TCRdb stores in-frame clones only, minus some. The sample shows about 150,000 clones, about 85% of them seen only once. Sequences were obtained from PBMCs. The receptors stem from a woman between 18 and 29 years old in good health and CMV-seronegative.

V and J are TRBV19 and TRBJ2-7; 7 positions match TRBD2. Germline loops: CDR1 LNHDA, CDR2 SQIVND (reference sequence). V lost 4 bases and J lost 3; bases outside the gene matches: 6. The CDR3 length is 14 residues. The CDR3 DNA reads TGTGCCAGTAGTACCGGACTAGGAGTCTACGAGCAGTACTTC. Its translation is CASSTGLGVYEQYF.

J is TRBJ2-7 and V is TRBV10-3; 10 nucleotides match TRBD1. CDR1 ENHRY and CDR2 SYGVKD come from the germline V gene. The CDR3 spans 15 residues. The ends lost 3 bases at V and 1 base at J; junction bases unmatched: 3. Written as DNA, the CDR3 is TGTGCCATCAGTGATCCGGGACAGGGGTCCTACGAGCAGTACTTC. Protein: CAISDPGQGSYEQYF.

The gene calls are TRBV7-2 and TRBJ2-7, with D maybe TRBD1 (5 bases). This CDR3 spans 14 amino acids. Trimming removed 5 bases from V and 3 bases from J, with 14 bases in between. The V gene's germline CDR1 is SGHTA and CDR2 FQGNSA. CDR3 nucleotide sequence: TGTGCCAGCAGCGACAGTGGAGCTATCTACGAGCAGTACTTC. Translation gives CASSDSGAIYEQYF.

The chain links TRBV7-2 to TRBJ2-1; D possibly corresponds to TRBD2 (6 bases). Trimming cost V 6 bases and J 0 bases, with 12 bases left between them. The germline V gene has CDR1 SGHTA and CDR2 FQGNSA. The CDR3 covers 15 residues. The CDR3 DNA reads TGTGCCAGCAGGAACGGGGGACTCTCCTACAATGAGCAGTTCTTC. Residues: CASRNGGLSYNEQFF.

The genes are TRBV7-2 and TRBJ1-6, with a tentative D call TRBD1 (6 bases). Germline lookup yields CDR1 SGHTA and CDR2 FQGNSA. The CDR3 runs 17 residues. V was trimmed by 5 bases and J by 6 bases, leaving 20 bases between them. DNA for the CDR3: TGTGCCAGCAGCCCCACGGTCGGCAGGGGATTTAATTCACCCCTCCACTTT. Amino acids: CASSPTVGRGFNSPLHF.

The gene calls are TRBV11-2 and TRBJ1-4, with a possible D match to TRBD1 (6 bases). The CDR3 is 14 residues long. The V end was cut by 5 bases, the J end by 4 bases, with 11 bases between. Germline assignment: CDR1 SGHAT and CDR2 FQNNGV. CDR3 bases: TGTGCCAGCAGCCCACAGGGCTATAATGAAAAACTGTTTTTT. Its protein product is CASSPQGYNEKLFF.

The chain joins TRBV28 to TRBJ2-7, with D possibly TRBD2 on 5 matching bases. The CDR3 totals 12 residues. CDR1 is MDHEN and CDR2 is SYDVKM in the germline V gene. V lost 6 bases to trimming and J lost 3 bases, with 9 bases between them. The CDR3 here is CASSHGVYEQYF. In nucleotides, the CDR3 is TGTGCCAGCAGCCACGGGGTCTACGAGCAGTACTTC.

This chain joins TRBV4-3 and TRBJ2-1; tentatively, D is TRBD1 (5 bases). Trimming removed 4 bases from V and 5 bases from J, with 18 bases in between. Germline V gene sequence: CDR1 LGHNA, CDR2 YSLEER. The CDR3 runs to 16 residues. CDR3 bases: TGCGCCAGCAGCCCCCGATTGGACACAGAAAACAATGAGCAGTTCTTC. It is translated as CASSPRLDTENNEQFF.

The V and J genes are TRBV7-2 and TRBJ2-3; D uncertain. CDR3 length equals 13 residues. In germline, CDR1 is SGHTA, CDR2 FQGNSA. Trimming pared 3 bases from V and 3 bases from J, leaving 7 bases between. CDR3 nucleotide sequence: TGTGCCAGCAGCTTCTATACGACAGATACGCAGTATTTT. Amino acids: CASSFYTTDTQYF.

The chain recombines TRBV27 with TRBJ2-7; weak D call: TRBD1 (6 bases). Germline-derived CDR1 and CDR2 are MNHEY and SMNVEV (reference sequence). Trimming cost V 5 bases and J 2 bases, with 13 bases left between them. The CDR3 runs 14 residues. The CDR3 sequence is CASSPRDMTYEQYF. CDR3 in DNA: TGTGCCAGCAGTCCAAGGGACATGACCTACGAGCAGTACTTC.

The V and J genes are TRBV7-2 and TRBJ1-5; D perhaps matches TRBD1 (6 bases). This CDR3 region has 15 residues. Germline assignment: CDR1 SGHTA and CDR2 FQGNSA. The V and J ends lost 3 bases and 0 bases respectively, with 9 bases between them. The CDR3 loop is CASSFGGYSNQPQHF. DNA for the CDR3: TGTGCCAGCAGCTTTGGGGGCTATAGCAATCAGCCCCAGCATTTT.

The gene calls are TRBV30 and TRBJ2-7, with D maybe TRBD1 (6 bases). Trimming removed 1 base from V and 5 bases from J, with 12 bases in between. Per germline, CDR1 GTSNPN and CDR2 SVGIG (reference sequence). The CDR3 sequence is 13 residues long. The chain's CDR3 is CAWSDRVWNEQYF. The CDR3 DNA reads TGTGCCTGGAGTGACAGGGTTTGGAACGAGCAGTACTTC.

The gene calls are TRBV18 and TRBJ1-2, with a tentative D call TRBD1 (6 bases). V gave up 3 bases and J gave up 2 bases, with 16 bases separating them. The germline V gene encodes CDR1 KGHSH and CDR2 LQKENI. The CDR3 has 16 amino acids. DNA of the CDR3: TGTGCCAGCTCACCTACCCTATTGGGACAAAACTATGGCTACACCTTC. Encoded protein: CASSPTLLGQNYGYTF. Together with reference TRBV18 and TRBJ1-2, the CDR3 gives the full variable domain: NAGVMQNPRHLVRRRGQEARLRCSPMKGHSHVYWYRQLPEEGLKFMVYLQKENIIDESGMPKERFSAEFPKEGPSILRIQQVVRGDSAAYFCASSPTLLGQNYGYTFGSGTRLTVV.

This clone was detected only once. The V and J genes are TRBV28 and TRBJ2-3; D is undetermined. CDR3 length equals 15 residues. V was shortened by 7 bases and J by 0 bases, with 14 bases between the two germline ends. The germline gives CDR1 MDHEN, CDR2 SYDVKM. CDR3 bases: TGTGCCAGCACCCCGAGGCGGTTAAGCACAGATACGCAGTATTTT. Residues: CASTPRRLSTDTQYF.

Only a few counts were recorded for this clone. The DNA for the CDR3 is TGTGCCTGGGTCGGAGGGCGGGAGGGGGAGACCCAGTACTTC. This translates into CAWVGGREGETQYF. The chain has TRBV30 and TRBJ2-5; 9 positions agree with TRBD2. The CDR3 is 14 residues long. From germline, CDR1 is GTSNPN and CDR2 SVGIG (reference sequence). J lost 5 bases, V lost 5 bases, and 9 bases had no gene match.

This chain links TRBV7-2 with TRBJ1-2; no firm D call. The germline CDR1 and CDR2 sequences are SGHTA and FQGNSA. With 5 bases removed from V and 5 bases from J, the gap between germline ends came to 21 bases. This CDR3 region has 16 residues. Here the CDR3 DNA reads TGTGCCAGCAGCCGAAGAGGAATTACGCTTTCTTATGGCTACACCTTC. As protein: CASSRRGITLSYGYTF.

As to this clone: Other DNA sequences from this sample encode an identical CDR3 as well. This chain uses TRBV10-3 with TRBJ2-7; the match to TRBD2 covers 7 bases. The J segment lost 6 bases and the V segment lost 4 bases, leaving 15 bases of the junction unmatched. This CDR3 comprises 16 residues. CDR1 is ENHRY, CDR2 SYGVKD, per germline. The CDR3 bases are TGTGCCATCAGTGCCTCTTCGGGGGGAGCGAAAGGCGAGCAGTACTTC. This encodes CAISASSGGAKGEQYF.